Following are 2 T cell receptor beta chains from one sample sequenced in a study of T-cell memory formation after mild COVID-19 (dated by TCRdb to about 2021). Library construction relied on 5' RACE. The listed sequencing device is Illumina NovaSeq 6000. TCRdb passed the public sequencing reads through fastp at Q25 and MiXCR, retaining productive beta sequences. All rows with the same CDR3 protein become a single entry with the most common DNA and genes. The sample table holds about 400,000 distinct CDR3 sequences, of which more than 20% were seen once. Around 13% of the sample rests with the top ten. The material sequenced was PBMCs or a T cell subset sorted from them (not recorded which). These receptors all stem from an adult woman who had mild COVID-19 (a few samples of this study predate the infection). The sample titles of this study are shuffled in the database, so cell type and time point are left out; the donor was told from shared clones.

This clonotype has just one count. The V gene is TRBV7-9, the J gene TRBJ1-1; the match to TRBD1 covers 10 bases. The V and J ends lost 4 bases and 2 bases, in that order; junction bases with no gene match: 10. Per germline, CDR1 SEHNR and CDR2 FQNEAQ (reference sequence). This CDR3 contains 17 residues. Here the CDR3 DNA reads TGTGCCAGCAGCTCCCAAAGGGGACAGGGGCCAAACACTGAAGCTTTCTTT. Protein sequence: CASSSQRGQGPNTEAFF.

This clonotype was picked up a small number of times. CDR3 nucleotide sequence: TGTGCCAGCAGCTTAGGGTCGGGGGCGCGGAATCAGCCCCAGCATTTT. Its translation is CASSLGSGARNQPQHF. The chain couples TRBV7-2 to TRBJ1-5, with D perhaps matching TRBD1 (6 bases). Trimming pared 1 base from V and 4 bases from J, leaving 14 bases between. The CDR3 spans 16 residues. The germline CDR1 and CDR2 sequences are SGHTA and FQGNSA. Combining the CDR3 with reference TRBV7-2 and TRBJ1-5 gives the whole variable domain GAGVSQSPSNKVTEKGKDVELRCDPISGHTALYWYRQSLGQGLEFLIYFQGNSAPDKSGLPSDRFSAERTGGSVSTLTIQRTQQEDSAVYLCASSLGSGARNQPQHFGDGTRLSIL.